This T cell receptor beta chain came from a study of identical twins. One entry per CDR3 protein results from TCRdb running MiXCR on the 5' RACE reads. The sample lists 200,000 to 250,000 distinct CDR3 sequences; around 15% were seen once. Germline CDR1 reads SGHRS; CDR2 reads YFSETQ. V shed 4 bases and J shed 0 bases, with 14 bases lying between them. CDR3 length: 16 residues. This TCR was sampled from a woman younger than 30 in good health. The chain carries TRBV5-1 and TRBJ2-1, with D possibly being TRBD1 (7 bases). Sequencing was done on a sample of memory (CD45RO+) T cells sorted from blood. The CDR3 protein is CASSPARGVSYNEQFF. The CDR3 bases are TGCGCCAGCAGCCCCGCCAGGGGGGTCTCCTACAATGAGCAGTTCTTC.